The clone carrying this T cell receptor beta chain was found a few times. Its antigen is unknown. The data were obtained in a study of T cells in Graves' hyperthyroidism and ophthalmopathy. Broader study findings: Blood held most thyroid clonotypes expanded above 0.001 frequency.

TCR beta CDR3 region amplification was performed from RNA transcripts. The TCR CDR3 was amplified in a first-round RT-PCR using the HTBI primer set. TCRdb reprocessed the multiplex PCR reads via MiXCR and lists one record per CDR3 protein. The profile covers fewer than 450,000 distinct CDR3 sequences, with 13% to 15% appearing a single time and around 20% taken by the ten largest. The sample was blood. The receptor was isolated from a woman in her sixties with Graves' ophthalmopathy.

The CDR3 sequence: CASSNVLPDQPQHF. The CDR3 nucleotides read TGTGCCAGTAGTAACGTCCTACCCGATCAGCCCCAGCATTTT. This chain uses TRBV19 with TRBJ1-5; D is unclear. This CDR3 is built from 14 residues. Germline loops: CDR1 LNHDA, CDR2 SQIVND (reference sequence). Trimming removed 4 bases at V and 5 bases at J, with 12 bases between.